One and the same sample provided the 7 T cell receptor beta chains below, sequenced in a study of shared clonotypes between healthy human individuals (dated by TCRdb to the early 2020s). The library came from the immunoSEQ multiplex PCR assay. TCRdb provides this immuneACCESS table in a form limited to in-frame rearrangements. Some clones are lacking; in checked studies, under half of them reflect an unresolved V gene, and why the rest are absent is not known. This sample comprises 2 million to 2.5 million clones, 90% to 97% of them detected only once. The ten top clones hold roughly 0.13% of the sample. Sequencing used naive CD4+ T cells sorted from blood. Sample cell subset or site, as interpreted from the label and publication: CD45RA+ positively selected. The receptor set was obtained from a man aged 18 to 29 in good health.

The rearrangement links TRBV19 to TRBJ1-3; D remains unclear. V was pared by 3 bases and J by 7 bases, with 4 bases between. The length of the CDR3 is 11 residues. The germline CDR1 and CDR2 sequences are LNHDA and SQIVND (reference sequence). CDR3 sequence (DNA): TGTGCCAGTAGTATGAGTAACACCATATATTTT. The encoded protein is CASSMSNTIYF.

This clone was seen only once. The V call is TRBV2, the J call TRBJ2-2, with no clear D. CDR3 size: 15 residues. The V end was cut by 6 bases, the J end by 4 bases, with 15 bases between. Germline CDR1 SNHLY, CDR2 FYNNEI. The CDR3 DNA reads TGTGCCAGCAGATTGGACCGCCCACTCACCGGGGAGCTGTTTTTT. It translates to CASRLDRPLTGELFF. The full variable domain, completed using reference TRBV2 and TRBJ2-2, is EPEVTQTPSHQVTQMGQEVILRCVPISNHLYFYWYRQILGQKVEFLVSFYNNEISEKSEIFDDQFSVERPDGSNFTLKIRSTKLEDSAMYFCASRLDRPLTGELFFGEGSRLTVL.

CDR3 sequence: CASSYRDRGPYGYTF. The DNA for the CDR3 is TGTGCCAGCAGTTACCGGGACAGGGGGCCATATGGCTACACCTTC. The chain is built from TRBV6-5 and TRBJ1-2; 12 nucleotides agree with TRBD1. The germline V gene encodes CDR1 MNHEY and CDR2 SVGAGI. V dropped 2 bases and J dropped 5; count of bases not matched to a gene: 3. There are 15 residues in the CDR3.

The chain employs TRBV7-9 and TRBJ2-3; the D is unclear. Germline lookup yields CDR1 SEHNR and CDR2 FQNEAQ (reference sequence). Trimming took 2 bases from V and 0 from J, leaving 9 bases between them. The CDR3 consists of 15 residues. The CDR3, as DNA: TGTGCCAGCAGCTTAAATCCGATTAGCACAGATACGCAGTATTTT. It encodes CASSLNPISTDTQYF.

The chain carries TRBV29-1 and TRBJ1-1; no clear D gene. Trimming cost V 6 bases and J 11 bases, with 25 bases left between them. The CDR3 consists of 14 residues. The germline V gene has CDR1 SQVTM and CDR2 ANQGSEA. This CDR3 reads CSVEEVVQTGWAFF. CDR3 nucleotide sequence: TGCAGCGTCGAGGAAGTGGTACAGACCGGGTGGGCTTTCTTT. The whole variable domain, remainder taken from reference TRBV29-1 and TRBJ1-1, is SAVISQKPSRDICQRGTSLTIQCQVDSQVTMMFWYRQQPGQSLTLIATANQGSEATYESGFVIDKFPISRPNLTFSTLTVSNMSPEDSSIYLCSVEEVVQTGWAFFGQGTRLTVV.

As concerns this clone: The sample has other DNA sequences that encode this CDR3 too. The V gene is TRBV6-5, the J gene TRBJ1-5, with D unclear. The germline gives CDR1 MNHEY, CDR2 SVGAGI. V was clipped by 8 bases and J by 1 base, with 12 bases between them. The CDR3 sequence is 14 residues long. CDR3: CASRPDGSNQPQHF. In DNA form, the CDR3 reads TGTGCCAGCCGTCCAGATGGGAGCAATCAGCCCCAGCATTTT.

The CDR3 is CASSMGGYEQYF. In DNA form, the CDR3 reads TGTGCCAGCAGCATGGGAGGCTACGAGCAGTACTTC. The chain carries TRBV11-3 and TRBJ2-7; possibly TRBD2 for D (6 bases). This CDR3 spans 12 amino acids. V lost 5 bases to trimming and J lost 3 bases, with 8 bases between them. Germline V CDR1 and CDR2: SGHNT, YENEEA.